This TCR beta chain was found in a study of cytomegalovirus exposure and HLA in healthy donors. In germline, CDR1 is SGHKS, CDR2 YYEKEE (reference sequence). The CDR3 covers 16 residues. The V end was cut by 2 bases, the J end by 4 bases, with 18 bases between. Primers included in the PCR were 60 Vbeta and 13 Jbeta primers. Original processing notes: About 11 million of the about 80 million unique TCR beta chains counted in a later analysis were shared. Clones were sequenced by immunoSEQ multiplex PCR, and TCRdb holds only the in-frame ones, with some missing. V and J calls and clone size are those listed in that table; D and trimming were worked out from the DNA. The profile covers tens of thousands of clones, with more than 65% appearing a single time and approximately 17% taken by the ten largest. Study conclusions and caveats: Previously analyzed data showed that most TCR beta V segments were productive at a frequency of about 87% or about 30%. Cytomegalovirus association was listed for 164 TCR beta chains. A later analysis showed TCR association rates differing by HLA locus, peaking at DRB1 and lowest at HLA-C.

As concerns this clone: Its antigen is undetermined.

The chain joins TRBV5-5 to TRBJ1-2; D possibly corresponds to TRBD1 (5 bases). The source of this sequence is an older man in good health and CMV-seropositive. Sequencing was carried out using PBMCs. The CDR3 DNA reads TGTGCCAGCAGCTTCTCCCTCGACAGAACCTTCTATGGCTACACCTTC. This encodes CASSFSLDRTFYGYTF.